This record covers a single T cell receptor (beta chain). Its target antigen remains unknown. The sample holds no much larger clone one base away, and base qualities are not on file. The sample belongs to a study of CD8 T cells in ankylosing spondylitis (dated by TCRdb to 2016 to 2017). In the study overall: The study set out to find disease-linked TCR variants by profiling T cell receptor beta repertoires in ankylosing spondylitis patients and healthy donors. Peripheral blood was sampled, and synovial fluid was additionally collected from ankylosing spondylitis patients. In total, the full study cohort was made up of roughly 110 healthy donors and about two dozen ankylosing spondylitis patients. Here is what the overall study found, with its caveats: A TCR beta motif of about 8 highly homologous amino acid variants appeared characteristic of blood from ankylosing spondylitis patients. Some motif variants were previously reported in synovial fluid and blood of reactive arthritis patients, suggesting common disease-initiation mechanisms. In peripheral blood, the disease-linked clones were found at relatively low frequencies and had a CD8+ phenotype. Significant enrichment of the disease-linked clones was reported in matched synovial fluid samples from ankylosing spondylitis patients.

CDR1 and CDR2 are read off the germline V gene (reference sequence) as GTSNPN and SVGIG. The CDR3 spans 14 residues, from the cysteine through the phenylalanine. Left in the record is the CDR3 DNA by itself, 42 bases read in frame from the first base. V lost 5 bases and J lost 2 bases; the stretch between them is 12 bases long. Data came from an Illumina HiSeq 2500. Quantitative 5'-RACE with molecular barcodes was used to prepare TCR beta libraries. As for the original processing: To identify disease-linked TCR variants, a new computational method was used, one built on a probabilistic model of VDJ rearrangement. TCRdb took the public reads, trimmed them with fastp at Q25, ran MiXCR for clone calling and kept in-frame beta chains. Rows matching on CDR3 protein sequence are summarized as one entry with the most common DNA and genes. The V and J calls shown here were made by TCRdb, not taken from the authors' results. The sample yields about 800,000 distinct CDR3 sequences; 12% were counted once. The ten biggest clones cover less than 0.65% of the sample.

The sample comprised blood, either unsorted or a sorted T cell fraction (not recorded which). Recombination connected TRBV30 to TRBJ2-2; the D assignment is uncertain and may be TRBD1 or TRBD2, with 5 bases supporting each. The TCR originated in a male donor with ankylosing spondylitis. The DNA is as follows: TGTGCCTGGGGGAGAGACAGAAACACCGGGGAGCTGTTTTTT. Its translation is CAWGRDRNTGELFF.